This T cell receptor beta chain was retrieved from a study of blood T cell repertoires in COVID-19. Background on the study: Spain, Italy and the United States supplied samples that represented acute and convalescent COVID-19. Sources were T cells, B-cell-depleted T cells, or PBMCs; the material itself was cDNA or gDNA.

V lost 5 bases, J lost 3 bases, and 3 bases stayed unmatched. The CDR3 spans 13 residues. Germline V gene data show CDR1 as SGHAT and CDR2 as FQNNGV. Sequencing used immunoSEQ multiplex PCR; TCRdb keeps in-frame clones, though not all of them. Of 65,000 to 95,000 clones listed, approximately 90% were seen once; the top ten hold about 2.5%. While infection was still active, Seattle patients were enrolled and then followed longitudinally. Specimen: peripheral blood. J is TRBJ1-1 and V is TRBV11-2; 7 nucleotides agree with TRBD1. This TCR derives from a man in his fifties or sixties with COVID-19, enrolled during active disease. CDR3: CASSTTGDTEAFF. The CDR3 DNA sequence: TGTGCCAGCAGCACCACAGGGGACACTGAAGCTTTCTTT.